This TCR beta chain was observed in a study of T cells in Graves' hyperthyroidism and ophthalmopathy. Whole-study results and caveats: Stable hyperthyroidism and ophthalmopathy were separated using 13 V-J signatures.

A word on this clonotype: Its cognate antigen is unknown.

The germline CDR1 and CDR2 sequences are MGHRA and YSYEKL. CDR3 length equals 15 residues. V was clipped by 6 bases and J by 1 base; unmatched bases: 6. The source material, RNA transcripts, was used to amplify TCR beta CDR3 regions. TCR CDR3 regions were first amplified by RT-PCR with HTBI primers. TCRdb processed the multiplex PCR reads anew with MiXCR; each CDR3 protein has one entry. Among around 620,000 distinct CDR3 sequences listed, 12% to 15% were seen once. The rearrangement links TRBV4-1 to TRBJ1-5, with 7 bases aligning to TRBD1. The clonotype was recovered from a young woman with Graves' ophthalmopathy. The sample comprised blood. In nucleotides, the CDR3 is TGCGCCAGCAGAACCGACAGGGTCAGCAATCAGCCCCAGCATTTT. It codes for CASRTDRVSNQPQHF.